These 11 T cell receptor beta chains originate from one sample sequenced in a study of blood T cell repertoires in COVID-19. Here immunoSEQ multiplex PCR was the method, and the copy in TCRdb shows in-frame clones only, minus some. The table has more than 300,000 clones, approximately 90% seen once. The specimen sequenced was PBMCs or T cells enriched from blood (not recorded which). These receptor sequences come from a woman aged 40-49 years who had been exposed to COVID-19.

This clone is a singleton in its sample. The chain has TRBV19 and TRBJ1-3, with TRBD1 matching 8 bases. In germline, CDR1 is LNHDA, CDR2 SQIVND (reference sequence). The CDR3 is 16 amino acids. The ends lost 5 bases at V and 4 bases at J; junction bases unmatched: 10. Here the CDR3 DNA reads TGTGCCAGTAGTGCCCCGGACAGGGCGTCAGGAAACACCATATATTTT. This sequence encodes CASSAPDRASGNTIYF.

The DNA for the CDR3 is TGTGCCAGTAGTCGGACTAGCGGGAACCTAAGGGGGCGCGAGCAGTACTTC. This translates into CASSRTSGNLRGREQYF. The chain couples TRBV19 to TRBJ2-7; 12 nucleotides match TRBD2. Per germline, CDR1 LNHDA and CDR2 SQIVND (reference sequence). Trimming removed 5 bases from V and 6 bases from J; junction bases left unmatched: 14. The CDR3 consists of 17 residues.

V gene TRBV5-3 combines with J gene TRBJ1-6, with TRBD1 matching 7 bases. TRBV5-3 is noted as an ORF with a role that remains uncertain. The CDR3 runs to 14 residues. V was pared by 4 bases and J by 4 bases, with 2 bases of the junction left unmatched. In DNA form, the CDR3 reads TGTGCCAGAAGCCGACAGGGTTATAATTCACCCCTCCACTTT. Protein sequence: CARSRQGYNSPLHF.

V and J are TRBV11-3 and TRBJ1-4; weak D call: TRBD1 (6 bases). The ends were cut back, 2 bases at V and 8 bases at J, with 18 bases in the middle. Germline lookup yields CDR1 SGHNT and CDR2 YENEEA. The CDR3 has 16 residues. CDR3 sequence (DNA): TGTGCCAGCAGCTTAAGTTCTGTTCAGGGGCACGAAAAACTGTTTTTT. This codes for CASSLSSVQGHEKLFF.

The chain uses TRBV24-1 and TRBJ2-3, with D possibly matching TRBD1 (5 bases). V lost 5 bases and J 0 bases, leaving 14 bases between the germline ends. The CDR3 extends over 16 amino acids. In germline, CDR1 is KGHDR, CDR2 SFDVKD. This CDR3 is CATSGRGLGSTDTQYF. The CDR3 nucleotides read TGTGCCACCAGTGGTAGGGGTTTGGGGAGCACAGATACGCAGTATTTT.

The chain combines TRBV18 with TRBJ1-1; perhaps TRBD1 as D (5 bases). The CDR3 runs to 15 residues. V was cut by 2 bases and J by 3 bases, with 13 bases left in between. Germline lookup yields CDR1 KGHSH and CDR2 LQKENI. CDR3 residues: CASSPELSGDTEAFF. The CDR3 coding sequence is TGTGCCAGCTCACCAGAGCTATCGGGGGACACTGAAGCTTTCTTT.

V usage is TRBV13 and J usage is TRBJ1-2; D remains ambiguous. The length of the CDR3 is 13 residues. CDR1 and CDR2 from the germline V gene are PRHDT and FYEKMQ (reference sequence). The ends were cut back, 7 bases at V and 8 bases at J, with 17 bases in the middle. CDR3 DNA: TGTGCCAGCACCTTGCGGTTGGTCGGCGGCTACACCTTC. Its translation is CASTLRLVGGYTF.

The chain's CDR3 is CASSVTGGSGGNTIYF. CDR3 DNA sequence: TGTGCCAGCAGTGTCACAGGGGGCAGTGGTGGAAACACCATATATTTT. The chain employs TRBV6-1 and TRBJ1-3; 9 bases align to TRBD1. V trimming: 4 bases; J trimming: 3 bases; junction bases outside the gene matches: 7. The CDR3 covers 16 residues. Germline CDR1 MNHNS, CDR2 SASEGT.

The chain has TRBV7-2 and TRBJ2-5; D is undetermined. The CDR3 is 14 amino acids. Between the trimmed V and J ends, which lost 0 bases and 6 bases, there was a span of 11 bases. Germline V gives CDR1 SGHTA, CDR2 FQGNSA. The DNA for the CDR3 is TGTGCCAGCAGCTTAGCTGAGCGCAGCCAGACCCAGTACTTC. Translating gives CASSLAERSQTQYF.

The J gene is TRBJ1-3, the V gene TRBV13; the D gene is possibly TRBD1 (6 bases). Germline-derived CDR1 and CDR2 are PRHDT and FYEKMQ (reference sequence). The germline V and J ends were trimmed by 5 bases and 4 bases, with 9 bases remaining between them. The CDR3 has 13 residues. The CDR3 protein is CASSPGVGNTIYF. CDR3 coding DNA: TGTGCCAGCAGCCCAGGGGTCGGAAACACCATATATTTT.

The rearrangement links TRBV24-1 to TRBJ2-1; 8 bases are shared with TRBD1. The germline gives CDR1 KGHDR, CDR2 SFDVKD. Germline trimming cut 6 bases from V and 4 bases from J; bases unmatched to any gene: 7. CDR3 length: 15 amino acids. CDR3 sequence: CATSSGGAPYNEQFF. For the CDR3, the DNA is TGTGCCACCAGTTCAGGGGGCGCGCCGTACAATGAGCAGTTCTTC.